This T cell receptor beta chain is from a study of shared clonotypes between healthy human individuals. The study, taken as a whole, reports: Investigators expected sequencing depth to affect clonotype sharing among donors. Sharing across four donors was seen in 4% to 5.5% of naive CD4 clonotypes.

With regard to this clone: Its cognate antigen is unknown.

The repertoire was sequenced with immunoSEQ multiplex PCR; TCRdb's copy has only in-frame clones and lacks some. The repertoire consists of more than 2 million clones, with 95% occurring once and the leading ten covering approximately 0.13%. The CDR3 spans 17 residues. V shed 7 bases and J shed 0 bases, with 16 bases lying between them. Looked up from germline, CDR1 is MDHEN and CDR2 is SYDVKM. Input material: naive CD4+ T cells sorted from blood. Subset reported: CD45RA+ positively selected. The sequence was obtained from a man aged 18 to 29 in good health. The chain combines TRBV28 with TRBJ2-6, with D tentatively TRBD1 (6 bases). In nucleotides, the CDR3 is TGTGCCAGCACCCGGATGGACAGTAACTCTGGGGCCAACGTCCTGACTTTC. Amino acid sequence: CASTRMDSNSGANVLTF.